This T cell receptor beta chain was obtained from a study of cytomegalovirus exposure and HLA in healthy donors. This clone was counted once. Its cognate antigen is unknown. The CDR3 sequence is 16 residues long. Germline CDR1 reads LGHNA; CDR2 reads YSLEER. V was clipped by 0 bases and J by 8 bases, with 19 bases between them. 60 Vbeta and 13 Jbeta primers were used in PCR. Clones were read by immunoSEQ multiplex PCR, and TCRdb kept only the in-frame ones, dropping some. The sample includes approximately 61,000 clones, approximately 58% of them seen just once. Study results and limitations: In terms of immune exposure information, only CMV serostatus was available.

This TCR was recovered from a woman aged 45-65 years in good health and CMV-seronegative. The specimen sequenced was PBMCs. This sequence joins TRBV4-3 and TRBJ1-2; D unresolved. This CDR3 reads CASSQDARPPPGGYTF. The CDR3 region has the DNA TGCGCCAGCAGCCAAGATGCTCGACCGCCGCCCGGGGGCTACACCTTC.